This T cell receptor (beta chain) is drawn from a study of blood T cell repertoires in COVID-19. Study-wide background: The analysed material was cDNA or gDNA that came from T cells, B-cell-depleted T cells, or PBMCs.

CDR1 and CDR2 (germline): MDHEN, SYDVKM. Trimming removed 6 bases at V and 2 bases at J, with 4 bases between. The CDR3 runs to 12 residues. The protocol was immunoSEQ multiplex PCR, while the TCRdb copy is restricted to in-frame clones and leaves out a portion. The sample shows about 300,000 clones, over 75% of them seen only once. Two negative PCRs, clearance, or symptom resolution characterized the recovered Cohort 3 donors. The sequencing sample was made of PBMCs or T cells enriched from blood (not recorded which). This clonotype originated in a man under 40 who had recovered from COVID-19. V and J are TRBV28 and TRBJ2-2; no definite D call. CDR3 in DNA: TGTGCCAGCAGGCGTAACACCGGGGAGCTGTTTTTT. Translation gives CASRRNTGELFF.